One and the same sample provided the 22 T cell receptor beta chains below, sequenced in a study of beta chain features in type 1 diabetes. Expressed TCRB transcripts were sequenced after all isolated RNA was converted to cDNA. Data came from immunoSEQ multiplex PCR; TCRdb stores just in-frame clones and leaves some out. The table records fewer than 400,000 clones, around 7.6% of them present only once. Sequenced sample: central memory CD4+ T cells from blood. Receptors were obtained from a woman between 18 and 29 years old in good health.

This clone was counted only a few times. The J gene is TRBJ2-2, the V gene TRBV11-2; TRBD2 matches 10 bases. Germline CDR1 SGHAT, CDR2 FQNNGV. V shed 2 bases, J shed 7 bases, and the junction held 7 bases outside the gene matches. This CDR3 contains 16 residues. This CDR3 is CASSLMSSGSGGELFF. CDR3 nucleotides: TGTGCCAGCAGCTTAATGTCTAGCGGGAGTGGCGGGGAGCTGTTTTTT.

This clone was recorded only once. This chain uses TRBV5-4 with TRBJ2-1; TRBD2 matches at 7 bases. With 0 bases clipped from V and 5 bases from J, the junction kept 5 bases outside the gene matches. The CDR3 is 15 amino acids. In germline, CDR1 is SGHNT, CDR2 YYREEE (reference sequence). The CDR3 DNA reads as TGTGCCAGCAGCTTGGCGGGAGGAGGGGACAATGAGCAGTTCTTC. Protein: CASSLAGGGDNEQFF.

This clone was recorded a few times. The chain uses TRBV6-6 and TRBJ2-3, with a weak D call TRBD1 (6 bases). V was trimmed by 7 bases and J by 4 bases, leaving 18 bases between them. The length of the CDR3 is 15 residues. In germline, CDR1 is MNHNY, CDR2 SVGAGI (reference sequence). The CDR3 here is CASTTQGNRADTQYF. The CDR3 nucleotides read TGTGCCAGCACCACCCAGGGGAATCGTGCAGATACGCAGTATTTT.

This clone showed up just a few times. The chain employs TRBV7-2 and TRBJ2-5, with 8 bases fitting TRBD2. CDR1 SGHTA and CDR2 FQGNSA come from the germline V gene. The CDR3 runs to 18 residues. V shed 5 bases, J shed 5 bases, and the junction held 19 bases outside the gene matches. In DNA, the CDR3 is TGTGCCAGCAGCCCAGCCCTCTCGGCGGGAGGTGGGGGGGAGACCCAGTACTTC. This codes for CASSPALSAGGGGETQYF.

This clone was seen repeatedly, ten times or more. The chain uses TRBV5-4 and TRBJ2-1; tentative D call: TRBD2 (5 bases). Germline V CDR1 and CDR2: SGHNT, YYREEE (reference sequence). V lost 4 bases and J 10 bases, leaving 15 bases between the germline ends. This CDR3 contains 13 residues. The CDR3 DNA sequence: TGTGCCAGCAGCCTAACGTCGGGAAACGAGCAGTTCTTC. Protein: CASSLTSGNEQFF.

The chain recombines TRBV18 with TRBJ2-3; D gene ambiguous. Trimming took off 6 bases at V and 1 base at J, with 11 bases between the two ends. Germline V gene data show CDR1 as KGHSH and CDR2 as LQKENI. The CDR3 covers 14 residues. The CDR3: CASSTFQRTDTQYF. The CDR3 DNA follows: TGTGCCAGCTCCACGTTCCAGCGCACAGATACGCAGTATTTT.

This chain connects TRBV28 to TRBJ1-3; D uncertain. The germline CDR1 and CDR2 sequences are MDHEN and SYDVKM. V was trimmed by 3 bases and J by 5 bases, leaving 17 bases between them. CDR3 length equals 16 residues. Here the CDR3 DNA reads TGTGCCAGCAGTTTTCTGAGCCGGTTTACCCGAAACACCATATATTTT. It is translated as CASSFLSRFTRNTIYF. Full variable domain (rest looked up from reference TRBV28 and TRBJ1-3): DVKVTQSSRYLVKRTGEKVFLECVQDMDHENMFWYRQDPGLGLRLIYFSYDVKMKEKGDIPEGYSVSREKKERFSLILESASTNQTSMYLCASSFLSRFTRNTIYFGEGSWLTVV.

The chain carries TRBV19 and TRBJ1-4, with D hard to call. Trimming removed 2 bases from V and 7 bases from J, with 8 bases in between. This CDR3 region has 13 residues. Germline V gene data show CDR1 as LNHDA and CDR2 as SQIVND (reference sequence). CDR3 protein: CASSINLGEKLFF. The CDR3 DNA follows: TGTGCCAGTAGTATAAACCTCGGTGAAAAACTGTTTTTT.

This clone was detected a few times. This chain uses TRBV25-1 with TRBJ2-7, with TRBD2 matching over 8 bases. This CDR3 has 13 amino acids. The V segment lost 8 bases and the J segment 3 bases; nucleotides outside the gene matches: 6. Looked up from germline, CDR1 is MGHDK and CDR2 is SYGVNS. CDR3 coding DNA: TGTGCCAGCTCGTTAGCGGGAAACTACGAGCAGTACTTC. It specifies CASSLAGNYEQYF.

The chain uses TRBV19 and TRBJ2-2, with no clear D. CDR3 size: 15 residues. Germline CDR1 LNHDA, CDR2 SQIVND (reference sequence). V was clipped by 1 base and J by 7 bases, with 13 bases between them. The CDR3 region is CASSIVSSWVGELFF. Written as DNA, the CDR3 is TGTGCCAGTAGTATAGTTTCTAGTTGGGTCGGGGAGCTGTTTTTT.

This clone was counted many times. J is TRBJ1-5 and V is TRBV19, with a weak D call TRBD1 (5 bases). The CDR3 runs to 13 residues. The germline V and J ends were trimmed by 4 bases and 7 bases, with 11 bases remaining between them. Germline loops: CDR1 LNHDA, CDR2 SQIVND (reference sequence). The CDR3 bases are TGTGCCAGTAGTACCTCAGGGCTGCAGCCCCAGCATTTT. Its translation is CASSTSGLQPQHF. Based on the CDR3 plus reference TRBV19 and TRBJ1-5, the full variable domain is DGGITQSPKYLFRKEGQNVTLSCEQNLNHDAMYWYRQDPGQGLRLIYYSQIVNDFQKGDIAEGYSVSREKKESFPLTVTSAQKNPTAFYLCASSTSGLQPQHFGDGTRLSIL.

At least ten counts were recorded for this clone. Other DNA sequences within the sample encode an identical CDR3. The genes are TRBV9 and TRBJ2-1; TRBD2 matches 9 bases. This CDR3 has 13 residues. Germline CDR1 and CDR2: SGDLS and YYNGEE. Germline trimming cut 5 bases from V and 7 bases from J; bases unmatched to any gene: 4. The DNA for the CDR3 is TGTGCCAGCAGTGGGACTAGCAGAAATGAGCAGTTCTTC. This encodes CASSGTSRNEQFF.

The chain couples TRBV2 to TRBJ2-3; D uncertain. Trimming left V 7 bases short and J 6 bases short, with 11 bases between. The CDR3 covers 12 residues. From germline, CDR1 is SNHLY and CDR2 FYNNEI. The CDR3 nucleotides read TGTGCCAGCACGGTCGACTGGGATACGCAGTATTTT. As protein: CASTVDWDTQYF.

The table lists this clone with a few counts. CDR3 nucleotides: TGTGCCAGCAGTTTGTCGGGACAGGGCTACGAGCAGTACTTC. Its translation: CASSLSGQGYEQYF. The chain has TRBV28 and TRBJ2-7; 9 bases map to TRBD1. J lost 3 bases, V lost 3 bases, and 3 bases had no gene match. The CDR3 totals 14 residues. Germline-derived CDR1 and CDR2 are MDHEN and SYDVKM.

As to this clone: This could be a read error, since a much larger clone is one nucleotide away. This chain joins TRBV7-3 and TRBJ1-3; no firm D call. In germline, CDR1 is SGHTA, CDR2 FQGTGA. There are 11 residues in the CDR3. V was trimmed by 4 bases and J by 2 bases, leaving 0 bases between them. The CDR3 sequence: CASSSGNTIYF. The DNA for the CDR3 is TGTGCCAGCAGCTCTGGAAACACCATATATTTT.

This clone occurred a few times. CDR3 coding DNA: TGTGCCAGCAGTAACTCCGGGACAGGGGCGAGGCTCTATGGCTACACCTTC. Its translation is CASSNSGTGARLYGYTF. The J gene is TRBJ1-2, the V gene TRBV5-4; 10 bases are a match to TRBD1. The CDR3 contains 17 residues. CDR1 SGHNT and CDR2 YYREEE come from the germline V gene (reference sequence). Trimming removed 5 bases from V and 4 bases from J; junction bases left unmatched: 14.

This clone showed up many times. V gene TRBV27 combines with J gene TRBJ1-4; 7 nucleotides line up with TRBD1. The CDR3 is 13 amino acids. The V gene's germline CDR1 is MNHEY and CDR2 SMNVEV (reference sequence). The junction had 6 bases not matched to a gene; V was cut back by 9 bases and J by 5 bases. This CDR3 is CASASTGNEKLFF. The CDR3 coding sequence is TGTGCCAGTGCTTCGACAGGGAATGAAAAACTGTTTTTT.

V and J are TRBV14 and TRBJ1-2, with unresolved D. Trimming cost V 4 bases and J 8 bases, with 17 bases left between them. The CDR3 has 14 residues. The germline gives CDR1 SGHDN, CDR2 FVKESK. CDR3 DNA: TGTGCCAGCAGCCGACAAAGTAGGGTCGGCGGCTACACCTTC. This translates into CASSRQSRVGGYTF.

This clone occurred many times. This chain connects TRBV2 to TRBJ2-1; 9 bases are a match to TRBD2. The CDR3 covers 15 residues. The V and J ends lost 6 bases and 5 bases, in that order; junction bases with no gene match: 8. Germline V gene data show CDR1 as SNHLY and CDR2 as FYNNEI. The CDR3 DNA is TGTGCCAGCAGCGTTCTGGCGGGAGGGAACAATGAGCAGTTCTTC. Its translation: CASSVLAGGNNEQFF.

The J gene is TRBJ2-2, the V gene TRBV19; 8 bases align to TRBD2. Germline V gene data show CDR1 as LNHDA and CDR2 as SQIVND (reference sequence). The CDR3 is 16 residues long. V lost 7 bases and J lost 3; bases outside the gene matches: 10. CDR3 sequence (DNA): TGTGCCAGTACCCTATTGTCCGGGAGGGACACCGGGGAGCTGTTTTTT. Translated: CASTLLSGRDTGELFF.

This chain uses TRBV5-1 with TRBJ2-1; perhaps TRBD1 as D (7 bases). Germline V lookup: CDR1 SGHRS, CDR2 YFSETQ. This CDR3 has 15 amino acids. Trimming shortened V by 4 bases and J by 8 bases, and 19 bases separated the two germline ends. This CDR3 reads CASSPERTGGHEQFF. DNA for the CDR3: TGCGCCAGCAGCCCCGAGCGGACAGGAGGGCATGAGCAGTTCTTC.

This clone was observed many times. The rearrangement uses TRBV14 and TRBJ2-1; TRBD2 agrees at 11 bases. The length of the CDR3 is 15 residues. After removal of 1 base from V and 10 bases from J, the junction contained 6 bases not matched to a gene. Germline-derived CDR1 and CDR2 are SGHDN and FVKESK. Here the CDR3 DNA reads TGTGCCAGCAGCCAAGCTCTAGCGGGAGGCAGCGAGCAGTTCTTC. This sequence encodes CASSQALAGGSEQFF.